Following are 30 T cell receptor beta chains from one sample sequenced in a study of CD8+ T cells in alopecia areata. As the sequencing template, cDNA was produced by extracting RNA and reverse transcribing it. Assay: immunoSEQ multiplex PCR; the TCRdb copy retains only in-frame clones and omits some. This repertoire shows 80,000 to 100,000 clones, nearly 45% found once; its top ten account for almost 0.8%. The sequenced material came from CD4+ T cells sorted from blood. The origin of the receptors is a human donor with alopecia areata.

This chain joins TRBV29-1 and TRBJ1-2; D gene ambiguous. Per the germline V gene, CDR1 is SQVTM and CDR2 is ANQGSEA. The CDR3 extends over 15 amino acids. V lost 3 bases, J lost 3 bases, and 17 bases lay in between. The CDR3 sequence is CSVDVLDSQYYGYTF. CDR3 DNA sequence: TGCAGCGTTGATGTCCTCGATAGTCAATACTATGGCTACACCTTC.

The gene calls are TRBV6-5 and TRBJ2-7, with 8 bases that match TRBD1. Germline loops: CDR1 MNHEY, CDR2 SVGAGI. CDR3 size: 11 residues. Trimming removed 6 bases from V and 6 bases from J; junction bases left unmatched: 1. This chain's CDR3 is CASRDRGEQYF. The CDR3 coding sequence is TGTGCCAGCAGAGACAGGGGCGAGCAGTACTTC.

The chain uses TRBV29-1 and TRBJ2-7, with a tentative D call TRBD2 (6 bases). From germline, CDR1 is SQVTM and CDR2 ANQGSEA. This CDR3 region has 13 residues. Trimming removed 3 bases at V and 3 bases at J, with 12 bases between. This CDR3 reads CSVDKQGGYEQYF. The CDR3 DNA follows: TGCAGCGTTGATAAGCAGGGAGGCTACGAGCAGTACTTC.

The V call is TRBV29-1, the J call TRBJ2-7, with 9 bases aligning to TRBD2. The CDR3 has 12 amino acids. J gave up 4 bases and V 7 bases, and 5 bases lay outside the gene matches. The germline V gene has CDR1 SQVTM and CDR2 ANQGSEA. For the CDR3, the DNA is TGCAGCGCCCAAACTAGCGGGTACGAGCAGTACTTC. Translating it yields CSAQTSGYEQYF.

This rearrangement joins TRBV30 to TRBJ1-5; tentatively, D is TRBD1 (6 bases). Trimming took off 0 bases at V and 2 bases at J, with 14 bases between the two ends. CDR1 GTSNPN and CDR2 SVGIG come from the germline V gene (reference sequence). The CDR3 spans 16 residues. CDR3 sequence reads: CAWSVWGQGRNQPQHF. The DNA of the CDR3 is TGTGCCTGGAGTGTATGGGGGCAGGGCCGCAATCAGCCCCAGCATTTT.

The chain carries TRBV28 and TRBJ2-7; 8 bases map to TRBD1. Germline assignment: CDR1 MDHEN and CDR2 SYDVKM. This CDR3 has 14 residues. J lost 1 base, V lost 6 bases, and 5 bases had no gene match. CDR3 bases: TGTGCCAGCAGACCCGGGGACAGGTCCTACGAGCAGTACTTC. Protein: CASRPGDRSYEQYF.

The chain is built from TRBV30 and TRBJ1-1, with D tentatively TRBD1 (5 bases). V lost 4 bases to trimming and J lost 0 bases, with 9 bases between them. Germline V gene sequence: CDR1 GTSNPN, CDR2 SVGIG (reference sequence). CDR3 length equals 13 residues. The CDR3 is CAWTPGLNTEAFF. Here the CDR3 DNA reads TGTGCCTGGACCCCAGGGCTGAACACTGAAGCTTTCTTT. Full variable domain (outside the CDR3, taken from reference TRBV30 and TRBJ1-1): SQTIHQWPATLVQPVGSPLSLECTVEGTSNPNLYWYRQAAGRGLQLLFYSVGIGQISSEVPQNLSASRPQDRQFILSSKKLLLSDSGFYLCAWTPGLNTEAFFGQGTRLTVV.

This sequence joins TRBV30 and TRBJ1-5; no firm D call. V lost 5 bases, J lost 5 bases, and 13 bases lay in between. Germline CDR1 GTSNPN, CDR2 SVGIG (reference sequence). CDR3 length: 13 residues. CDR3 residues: CAWGRNIDQPQHF. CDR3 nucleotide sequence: TGTGCCTGGGGACGCAATATCGATCAGCCCCAGCATTTT.

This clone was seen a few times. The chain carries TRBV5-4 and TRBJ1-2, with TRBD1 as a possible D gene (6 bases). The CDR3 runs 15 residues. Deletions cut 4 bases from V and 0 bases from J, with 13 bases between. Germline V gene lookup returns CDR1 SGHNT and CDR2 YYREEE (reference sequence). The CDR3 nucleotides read TGTGCCAGCAGCCCCCTTAGGGGGGCTAACTATGGCTACACCTTC. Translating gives CASSPLRGANYGYTF.

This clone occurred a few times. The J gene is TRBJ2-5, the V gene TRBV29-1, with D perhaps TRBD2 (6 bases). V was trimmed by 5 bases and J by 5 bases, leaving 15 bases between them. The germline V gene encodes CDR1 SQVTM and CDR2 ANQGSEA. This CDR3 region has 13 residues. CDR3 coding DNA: TGCAGCGTTCGACTAGTTGTTCAGGAGACCCAGTACTTC. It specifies CSVRLVVQETQYF.

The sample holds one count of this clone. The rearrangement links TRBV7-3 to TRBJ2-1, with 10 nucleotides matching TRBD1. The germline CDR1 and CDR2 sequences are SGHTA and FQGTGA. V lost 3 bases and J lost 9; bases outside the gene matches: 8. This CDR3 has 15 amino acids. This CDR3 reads CASSFRTGGYGEQFF. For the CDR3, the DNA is TGTGCCAGCAGCTTCCGGACAGGGGGTTATGGTGAGCAGTTCTTC. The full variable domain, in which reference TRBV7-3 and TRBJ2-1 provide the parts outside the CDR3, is GAGVSQTPSNKVTEKGKYVELRCDPISGHTALYWYRQSLGQGPEFLIYFQGTGAADDSGLPNDRFFAVRPEGSVSTLKIQRTERGDSAVYLCASSFRTGGYGEQFFGPGTRLTVL.

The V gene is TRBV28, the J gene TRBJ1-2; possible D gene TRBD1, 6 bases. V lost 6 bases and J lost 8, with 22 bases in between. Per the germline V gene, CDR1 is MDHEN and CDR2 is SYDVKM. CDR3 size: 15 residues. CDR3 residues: CASRAPTGPSGGYTF. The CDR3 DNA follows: TGTGCCAGCAGGGCACCAACAGGGCCCTCCGGGGGCTACACCTTC.

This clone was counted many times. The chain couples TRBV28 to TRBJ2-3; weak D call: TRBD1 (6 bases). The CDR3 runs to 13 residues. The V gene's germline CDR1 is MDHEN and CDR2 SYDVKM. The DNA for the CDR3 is TGTGCGGGGGCCCACGGTACCACAGATACGCAGTATTTT. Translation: CAGAHGTTDTQYF. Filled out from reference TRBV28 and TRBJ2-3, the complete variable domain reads DVKVTQSSRYLVKRTGEKVFLECVQDMDHENMFWYRQDPGLGLRLIYFSYDVKMKEKGDIPEGYSVSREKKERFSLILESASTNQTSMYLCAGAHGTTDTQYFGPGTRLTVL.

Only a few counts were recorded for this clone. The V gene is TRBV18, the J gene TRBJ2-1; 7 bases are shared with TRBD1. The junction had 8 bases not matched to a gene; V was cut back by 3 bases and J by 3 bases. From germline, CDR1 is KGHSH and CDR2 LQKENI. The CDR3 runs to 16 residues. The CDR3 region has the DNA TGTGCCAGCTCACCGCCGACAGGGAGCCGCTACAATGAGCAGTTCTTC. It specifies CASSPPTGSRYNEQFF. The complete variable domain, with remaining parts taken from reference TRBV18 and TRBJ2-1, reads NAGVMQNPRHLVRRRGQEARLRCSPMKGHSHVYWYRQLPEEGLKFMVYLQKENIIDESGMPKERFSAEFPKEGPSILRIQQVVRGDSAAYFCASSPPTGSRYNEQFFGPGTRLTVL.

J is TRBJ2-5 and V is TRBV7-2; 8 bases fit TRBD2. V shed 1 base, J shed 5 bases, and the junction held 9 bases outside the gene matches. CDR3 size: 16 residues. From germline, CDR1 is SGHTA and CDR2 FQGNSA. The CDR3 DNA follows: TGTGCCAGCAGCTTAGATCTCGGCGGGAGGTTGGAGACCCAGTACTTC. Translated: CASSLDLGGRLETQYF.

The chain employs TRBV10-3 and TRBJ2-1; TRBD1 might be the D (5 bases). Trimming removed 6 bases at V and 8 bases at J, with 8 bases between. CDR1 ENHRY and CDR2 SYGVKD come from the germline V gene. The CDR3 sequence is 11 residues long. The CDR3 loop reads CAIRGRDEQFF. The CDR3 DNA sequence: TGTGCCATCAGGGGCAGGGATGAGCAGTTCTTC.

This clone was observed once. CDR3 loop: CAWSWTSGAYEQYF. The CDR3 DNA reads as TGTGCCTGGAGCTGGACGTCAGGCGCCTACGAGCAGTACTTC. The chain has TRBV30 and TRBJ2-7; unclear D gene. The V and J ends lost 3 bases and 2 bases respectively, with 14 bases between them. The CDR3 sequence is 14 residues long. Per germline, CDR1 GTSNPN and CDR2 SVGIG (reference sequence).

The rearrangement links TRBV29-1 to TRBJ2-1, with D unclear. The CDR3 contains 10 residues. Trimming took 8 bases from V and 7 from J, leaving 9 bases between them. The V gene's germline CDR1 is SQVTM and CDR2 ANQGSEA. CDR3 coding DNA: TGCAGCTTTGCGAGTAATGAGCAGTTCTTC. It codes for CSFASNEQFF.

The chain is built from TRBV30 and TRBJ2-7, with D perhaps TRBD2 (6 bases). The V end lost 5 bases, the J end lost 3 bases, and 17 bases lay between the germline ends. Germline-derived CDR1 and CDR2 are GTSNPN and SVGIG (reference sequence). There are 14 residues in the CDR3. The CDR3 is CAWGGRRGVYEQYF. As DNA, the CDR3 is TGTGCCTGGGGCGGAAGGAGGGGCGTCTACGAGCAGTACTTC.

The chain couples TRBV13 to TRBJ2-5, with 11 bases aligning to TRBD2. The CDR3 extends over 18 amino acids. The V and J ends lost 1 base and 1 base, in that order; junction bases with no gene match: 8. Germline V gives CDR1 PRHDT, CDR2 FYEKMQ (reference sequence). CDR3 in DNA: TGTGCCAGCAGCTTAGTGGCTAGCGGGAGGAGATTCCAAGAGACCCAGTACTTC. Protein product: CASSLVASGRRFQETQYF.

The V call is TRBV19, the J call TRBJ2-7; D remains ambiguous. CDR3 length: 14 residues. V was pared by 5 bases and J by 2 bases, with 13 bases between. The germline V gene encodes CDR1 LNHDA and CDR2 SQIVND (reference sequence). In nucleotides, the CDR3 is TGTGCCAGTAGTTTGACTGTGGGCACCTACGAGCAGTACTTC. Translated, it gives CASSLTVGTYEQYF.

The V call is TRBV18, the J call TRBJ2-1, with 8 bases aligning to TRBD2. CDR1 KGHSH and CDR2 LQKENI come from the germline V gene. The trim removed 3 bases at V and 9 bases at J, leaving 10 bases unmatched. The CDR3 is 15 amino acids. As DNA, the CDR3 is TGTGCCAGCTCACCCGTGCCTGGCGGGAGGTCTGAGCAGTTCTTC. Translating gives CASSPVPGGRSEQFF.

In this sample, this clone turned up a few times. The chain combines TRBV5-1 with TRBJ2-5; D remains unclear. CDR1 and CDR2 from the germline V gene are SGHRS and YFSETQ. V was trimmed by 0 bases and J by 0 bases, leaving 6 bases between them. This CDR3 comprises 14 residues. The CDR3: CASSLGSYQETQYF. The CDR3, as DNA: TGCGCCAGCAGCTTGGGAAGTTACCAAGAGACCCAGTACTTC.

The CDR3 region has the DNA TGCGCCAGCAGCGGGGGCCCCGGGACTAGCGACCATGAGCAGTTCTTC. Its translation: CASSGGPGTSDHEQFF. The gene calls are TRBV5-1 and TRBJ2-1, with TRBD2 matching over 10 bases. The CDR3 is 16 amino acids. Germline CDR1 SGHRS, CDR2 YFSETQ. The V segment lost 4 bases and the J segment 8 bases; nucleotides outside the gene matches: 12.

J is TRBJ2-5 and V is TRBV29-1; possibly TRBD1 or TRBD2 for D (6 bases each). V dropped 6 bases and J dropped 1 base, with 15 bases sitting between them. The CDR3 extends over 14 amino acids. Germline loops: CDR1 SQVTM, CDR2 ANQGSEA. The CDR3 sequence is CSVVPGAAQETQYF. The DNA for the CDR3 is TGCAGCGTGGTCCCGGGGGCGGCCCAAGAGACCCAGTACTTC.

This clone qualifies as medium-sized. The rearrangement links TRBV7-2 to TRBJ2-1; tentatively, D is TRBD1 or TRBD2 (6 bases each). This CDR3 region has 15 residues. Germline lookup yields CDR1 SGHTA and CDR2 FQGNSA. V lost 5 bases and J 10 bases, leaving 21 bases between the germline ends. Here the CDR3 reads CASSPHREAILEQFF. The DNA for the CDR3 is TGTGCCAGCAGCCCACACAGGGAGGCAATCCTGGAGCAGTTCTTC.

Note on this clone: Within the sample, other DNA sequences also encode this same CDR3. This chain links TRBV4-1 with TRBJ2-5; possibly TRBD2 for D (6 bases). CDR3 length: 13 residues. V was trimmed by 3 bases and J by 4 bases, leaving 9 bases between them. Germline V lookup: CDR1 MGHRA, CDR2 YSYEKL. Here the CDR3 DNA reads TGCGCCAGCAGCCAGTGGAGGGGAGAGACCCAGTACTTC. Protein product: CASSQWRGETQYF.

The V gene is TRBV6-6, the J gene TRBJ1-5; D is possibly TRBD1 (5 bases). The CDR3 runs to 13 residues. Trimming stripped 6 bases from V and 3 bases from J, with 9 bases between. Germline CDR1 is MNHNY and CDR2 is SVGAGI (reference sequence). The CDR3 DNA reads TGTGCCAGCAGAAAACAGGACAATCAGCCCCAGCATTTT. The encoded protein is CASRKQDNQPQHF.

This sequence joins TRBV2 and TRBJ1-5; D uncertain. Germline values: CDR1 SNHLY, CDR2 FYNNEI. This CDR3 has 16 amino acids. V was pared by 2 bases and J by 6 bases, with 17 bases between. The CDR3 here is CASSENDPRTGQPQHF. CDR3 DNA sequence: TGTGCCAGCAGTGAAAATGACCCCAGGACGGGTCAGCCCCAGCATTTT.

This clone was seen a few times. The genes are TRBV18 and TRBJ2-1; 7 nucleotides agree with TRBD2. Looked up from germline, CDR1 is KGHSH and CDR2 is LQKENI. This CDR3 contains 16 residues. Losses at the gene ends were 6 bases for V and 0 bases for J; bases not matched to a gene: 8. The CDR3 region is CASSEWSGNSYNEQFF. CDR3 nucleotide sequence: TGTGCCAGCTCCGAATGGAGCGGGAACTCCTACAATGAGCAGTTCTTC.